Listed below are T cell receptor beta chains from one sample, sequenced in a study of blood T cell repertoires in COVID-19. Using immunoSEQ multiplex PCR, the repertoire was profiled, and TCRdb retains in-frame clones only, with some absent. The sample yields 150,000 to 200,000 clones, 79% seen once. Sample: peripheral blood. Receptor source: a man between 60 and 75 years old with active or convalescent COVID-19. Both conserved end residues are part of each CDR3. A D gene is named only where the DNA matches it firmly. A clone size is listed for some rows: how often the clone was seen (once, few, many), or a class if it is expanded.

j_call v_call d_call clone_size cdr3_aa cdr3_nt
TRBJ1-2 TRBV6-4 . . CASSDLQGVGYTF TGTGCCAGCAGTGATCTACAGGGAGTCGGCTACACCTTC
TRBJ2-6 TRBV7-2 . . CASSSNFGSGANVLTF TGTGCCAGCAGCTCCAATTTCGGGTCTGGGGCCAACGTCCTGACTTTC
TRBJ2-7 TRBV2 . . CASKSGPRGYEQYF TGTGCCAGCAAGTCGGGACCCCGGGGGTACGAGCAGTACTTC
TRBJ2-1 TRBV29-1 . . CSVFSGSGTSNEQFF TGCAGCGTTTTTTCTGGGTCAGGAACATCCAATGAGCAGTTCTTC
TRBJ2-4 TRBV5-6 . . CASSTASRDWLNIQYF TGTGCCAGCAGCACGGCATCGAGGGACTGGTTGAACATTCAGTACTTC
TRBJ1-2 TRBV28 . once CASSLAGTNYGYTF TGTGCCAGCAGTTTGGCGGGGACTAACTATGGCTACACCTTC
TRBJ2-3 TRBV7-2 . many CASSSNTDTQYF TGTGCCAGCAGCTCCAACACAGATACGCAGTATTTT
TRBJ2-2 TRBV6-6 . once CASSYSITTNTGELFF TGTGCCAGCAGTTACTCGATCACAACGAACACCGGGGAGCTGTTTTTT
TRBJ2-3 TRBV7-6 TRBD1 . CASSLIGTGGDTQYF TGTGCCAGCAGCCTAATCGGGACAGGCGGTGATACGCAGTATTTT
TRBJ2-3 TRBV6-2/TRBV6-3 TRBD2 . CASSYQVAGSQADTQYF TGTGCCAGCAGTTATCAGGTAGCGGGAAGCCAGGCAGATACGCAGTATTTT
TRBJ2-7 TRBV21-1 . . CASSKESSGGSPYEQYF TGTGCCAGCAGCAAAGAGTCTAGCGGGGGTTCCCCTTACGAGCAGTACTTC
TRBJ2-1 TRBV18 . . CASSWGDRYNEQFF TGTGCCAGCTCATGGGGGGACCGCTACAATGAGCAGTTCTTC
TRBJ2-2 TRBV15 TRBD1 once CATSRDLTGGNTGELFF TGTGCCACCAGCAGAGATTTGACAGGGGGGAACACCGGGGAGCTGTTTTTT
TRBJ1-4 TRBV27 TRBD1 once CASSLDRGREKLFF TGTGCCAGCAGTTTAGACAGGGGGCGAGAAAAACTGTTTTTT
TRBJ1-5 TRBV2 . . CASQGGHPSNQPQHF TGTGCCAGTCAGGGAGGACACCCTAGCAATCAGCCCCAGCATTTT
TRBJ1-2 TRBV28 . . CATTLAGDGYTF TGTGCCACTACCCTTGCAGGGGATGGCTACACCTTC
TRBJ2-7 TRBV27 TRBD2 . CASSYRGGYEQYF TGTGCCAGCAGTTATCGGGGGGGCTACGAGCAGTACTTC
TRBJ2-7 TRBV7-2 TRBD2 . CASSSAGLLSYEQYF TGTGCCAGCAGCTCAGCGGGACTTCTCTCCTACGAGCAGTACTTC
TRBJ1-6 TRBV28 TRBD1 . CATQDRTHNSPLHF TGTGCCACCCAGGACAGGACCCATAATTCACCCCTCCACTTT
TRBJ2-7 TRBV5-6 . . CASSLGWPYEQYF TGTGCCAGCAGCTTGGGCTGGCCCTACGAGCAGTACTTC
TRBJ1-1 TRBV28 TRBD1 once CASSLWETGDNTEAFF TGTGCCAGCAGTTTATGGGAGACAGGGGATAACACTGAAGCTTTCTTT
TRBJ2-1 TRBV5-4 . . CASSSRLNEQFF TGTGCCAGCAGCTCCCGTCTGAATGAGCAGTTCTTC
TRBJ1-5 TRBV2 TRBD1 once CASTGTGGDQPQHF TGTGCCAGCACCGGGACAGGGGGTGATCAGCCCCAGCATTTT
TRBJ2-5 TRBV28 TRBD1 . CASSSWDRKQETQYF TGTGCCAGCAGCAGCTGGGACAGGAAACAAGAGACCCAGTACTTC
TRBJ2-3 TRBV5-5 TRBD2 . CASSLEASGIGDTQYF TGTGCCAGCAGCTTGGAGGCTAGCGGGATCGGAGATACGCAGTATTTT
TRBJ1-1 TRBV28 . . CASSFRGTEAFF TGTGCCAGCAGTTTCCGCGGTACTGAAGCTTTCTTT
TRBJ2-5 TRBV5-6 TRBD2 once CASSAGLAGPGYF TGTGCCAGCAGCGCCGGACTAGCGGGACCTGGGTACTTC
TRBJ2-5 TRBV28 . . CASREQGGSETQYF TGTGCCAGCAGAGAACAGGGGGGGTCGGAGACCCAGTACTTC
TRBJ1-4 TRBV28 TRBD1 . CASSSQGATEKLFF TGTGCCAGCAGTTCTCAGGGGGCGACTGAAAAACTGTTTTTT
TRBJ1-3 TRBV6-5 . few CAGESGGRNTIYF TGTGCCGGGGAATCGGGGGGCAGAAACACCATATATTTT
TRBJ2-1 TRBV18 TRBD1 . CASSLDRDHEQFF TGTGCCAGCTCACTGGACAGGGACCATGAGCAGTTCTTC
TRBJ2-7 TRBV7-9 . . CASSLSGDEQYF TGTGCCAGCAGCTTATCTGGAGACGAGCAGTACTTC
TRBJ2-7 TRBV25-1 . . CASSDAVTYEQYF TGTGCCAGCAGTGACGCAGTTACCTACGAGCAGTACTTC
TRBJ1-2 TRBV10-3 . few CAIAEAGSNYGYTF TGTGCCATCGCGGAGGCCGGGAGCAACTATGGCTACACCTTC
TRBJ2-1 TRBV5-5 TRBD1 . CASEQGAGNEQFF TGTGCCAGTGAACAGGGGGCGGGTAATGAGCAGTTCTTC
TRBJ1-2 TRBV29-1 . . CSVSSPYGYTF TGCAGCGTTTCCTCCCCCTATGGCTACACCTTC
TRBJ2-7 TRBV7-8 TRBD1 once CASSLSLDRGYEQYF TGTGCCAGCAGCTTAAGTCTCGACAGGGGATACGAGCAGTACTTC
TRBJ2-5 TRBV4-1 . . CASSQDWGYQETQYF TGCGCCAGCAGCCAAGATTGGGGCTATCAAGAGACCCAGTACTTC
TRBJ2-1 TRBV9 TRBD2 . CASSVAGGIYNEQFF TGTGCCAGCAGCGTAGCGGGGGGTATCTACAATGAGCAGTTCTTC
TRBJ2-5 TRBV19 TRBD1 . CASSSEGQLYQETQYF TGTGCCAGTAGTTCCGAGGGACAGCTTTACCAAGAGACCCAGTACTTC
TRBJ2-7 TRBV7-6 TRBD1 few CASSRTGGQDYEQYF TGTGCCAGCAGCCGGACAGGGGGCCAAGATTACGAGCAGTACTTC
TRBJ1-1 TRBV6-2/TRBV6-3 TRBD1 . CASSPTGGTEAFF TGTGCCAGCAGCCCGACAGGGGGGACTGAAGCTTTCTTT
TRBJ1-1 TRBV7-9 TRBD1 . CASSLQGADSEAFF TGTGCCAGCAGCTTACAGGGGGCGGACTCTGAAGCTTTCTTT
TRBJ1-2 TRBV28 . once CASSLIGDTKVHGYTF TGTGCCAGCAGTTTAATTGGGGACACAAAGGTCCATGGCTACACCTTC